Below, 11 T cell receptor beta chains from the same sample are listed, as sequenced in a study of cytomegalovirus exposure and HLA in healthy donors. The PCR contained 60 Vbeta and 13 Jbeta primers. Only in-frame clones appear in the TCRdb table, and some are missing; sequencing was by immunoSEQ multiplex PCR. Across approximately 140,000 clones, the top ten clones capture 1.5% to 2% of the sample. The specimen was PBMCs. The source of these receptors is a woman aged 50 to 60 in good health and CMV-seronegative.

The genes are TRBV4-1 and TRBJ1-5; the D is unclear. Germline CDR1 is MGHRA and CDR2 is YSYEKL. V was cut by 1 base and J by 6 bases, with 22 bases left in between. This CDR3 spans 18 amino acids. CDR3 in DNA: TGCGCCAGCAGCCAAGGAGGCTTAGGCAGGTTAGGAGGTCAGCCCCAGCATTTT. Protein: CASSQGGLGRLGGQPQHF.

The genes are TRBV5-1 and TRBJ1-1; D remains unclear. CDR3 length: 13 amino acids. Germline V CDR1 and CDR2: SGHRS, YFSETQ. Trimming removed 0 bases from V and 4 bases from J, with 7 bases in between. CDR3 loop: CASSLAGPTEAFF. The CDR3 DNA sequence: TGCGCCAGCAGCTTGGCTGGGCCCACTGAAGCTTTCTTT.

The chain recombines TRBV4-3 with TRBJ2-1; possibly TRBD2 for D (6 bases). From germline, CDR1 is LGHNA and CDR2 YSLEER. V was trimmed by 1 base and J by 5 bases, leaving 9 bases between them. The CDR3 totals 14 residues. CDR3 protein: CASSQGIADNEQFF. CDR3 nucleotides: TGCGCCAGCAGCCAAGGGATAGCGGACAATGAGCAGTTCTTC.

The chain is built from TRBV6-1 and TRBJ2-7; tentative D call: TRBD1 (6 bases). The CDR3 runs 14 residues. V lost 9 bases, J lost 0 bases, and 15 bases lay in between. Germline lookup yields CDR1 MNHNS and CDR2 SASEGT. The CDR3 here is CASIRDTYSYEQYF. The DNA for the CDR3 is TGTGCCAGTATACGGGACACCTACTCCTACGAGCAGTACTTC.

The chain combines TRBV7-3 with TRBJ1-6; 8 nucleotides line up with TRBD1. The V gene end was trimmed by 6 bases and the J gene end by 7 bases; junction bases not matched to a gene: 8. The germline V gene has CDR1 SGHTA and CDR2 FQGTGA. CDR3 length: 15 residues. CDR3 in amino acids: CASSLYRGANSPLHF. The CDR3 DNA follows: TGTGCCAGCAGTTTATACAGGGGGGCCAATTCACCCCTCCACTTT.

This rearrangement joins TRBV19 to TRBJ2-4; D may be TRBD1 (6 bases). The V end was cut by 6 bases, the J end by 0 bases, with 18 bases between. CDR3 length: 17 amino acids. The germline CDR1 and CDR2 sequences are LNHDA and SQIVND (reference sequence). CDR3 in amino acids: CASSLSGTFLAKNIQYF. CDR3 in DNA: TGTGCCAGTAGCCTATCTGGGACATTCCTAGCCAAAAACATTCAGTACTTC.

The DNA for the CDR3 is TGCGCCAGCAGCTTGGGGGACAGGAGTAATGAGCAGTTCTTC. This codes for CASSLGDRSNEQFF. The rearrangement links TRBV5-1 to TRBJ2-1; 8 bases line up with TRBD1. Germline V gene sequence: CDR1 SGHRS, CDR2 YFSETQ. V shed 0 bases, J shed 7 bases, and the junction held 3 bases outside the gene matches. The CDR3 has 14 amino acids.

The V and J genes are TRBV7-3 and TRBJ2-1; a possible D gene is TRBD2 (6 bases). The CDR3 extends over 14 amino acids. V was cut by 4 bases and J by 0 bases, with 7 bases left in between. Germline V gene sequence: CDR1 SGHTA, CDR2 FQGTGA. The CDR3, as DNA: TGTGCCAGCAGCTCGACTAGCTCCTACAATGAGCAGTTCTTC. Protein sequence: CASSSTSSYNEQFF.

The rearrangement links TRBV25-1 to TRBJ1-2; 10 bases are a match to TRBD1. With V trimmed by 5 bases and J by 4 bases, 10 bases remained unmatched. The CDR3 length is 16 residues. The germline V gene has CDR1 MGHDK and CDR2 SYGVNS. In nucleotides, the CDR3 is TGTGCCAGCAGTCCCCGACAGGGGGCTATTCCCTATGGCTACACCTTC. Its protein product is CASSPRQGAIPYGYTF.

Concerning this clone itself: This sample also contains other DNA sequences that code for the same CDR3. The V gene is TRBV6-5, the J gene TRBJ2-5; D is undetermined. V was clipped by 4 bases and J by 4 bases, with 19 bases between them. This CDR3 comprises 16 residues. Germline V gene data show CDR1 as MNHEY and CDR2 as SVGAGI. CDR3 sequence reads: CASSSPVGFRSETQYF. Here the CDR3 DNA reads TGTGCCAGCAGTTCACCGGTCGGGTTTAGGTCAGAGACCCAGTACTTC.

This CDR3 is CASSFGGGYTF. The CDR3 DNA reads TGTGCCAGCAGCTTCGGGGGTGGCTACACCTTC. V gene TRBV7-9 combines with J gene TRBJ1-2; TRBD1 is a possible D gene (5 bases). The germline V gene encodes CDR1 SEHNR and CDR2 FQNEAQ (reference sequence). CDR3 size: 11 residues. The germline V and J ends were trimmed by 3 bases and 7 bases, with 6 bases remaining between them.